The next 8 T cell receptor beta chains were all read from a single sample in a study of blood T cell repertoires in COVID-19. Measured with immunoSEQ multiplex PCR; TCRdb has only the in-frame clones, and not every one. Seen here are about 230,000 clones, 70% to 90% observed once, and the top ten hold approximately 0.89%. The sequenced material came from peripheral blood. These receptor sequences come from a man in his forties with acute or convalescent COVID-19.

This clone was seen at least ten times. The chain couples TRBV5-1 to TRBJ1-2; 9 bases line up with TRBD1. Germline loops: CDR1 SGHRS, CDR2 YFSETQ. The CDR3 extends over 15 amino acids. The trim removed 5 bases at V and 3 bases at J, leaving 8 bases unmatched. The CDR3 loop is CASRRTGEGYYGYTF. Here the CDR3 DNA reads TGCGCCAGCAGACGGACAGGGGAGGGGTACTATGGCTACACCTTC.

The CDR3 protein is CAIRQDRRNYGYTF. The DNA of the CDR3 is TGTGCCATCAGACAGGACAGGCGTAACTATGGCTACACCTTC. The rearrangement uses TRBV10-3 and TRBJ1-2, with 7 bases fitting TRBD1. V lost 6 bases and J lost 1; bases outside the gene matches: 5. The CDR3 runs 14 residues. Germline loops: CDR1 ENHRY, CDR2 SYGVKD.

This clone has only a few counts. The CDR3 sequence is CASSSLRGLANVLTF. Written as DNA, the CDR3 is TGTGCCAGCAGTTCCCTAAGGGGGTTGGCCAACGTCCTGACTTTC. The rearrangement joins TRBV28 to TRBJ2-6; D possibly corresponds to TRBD1 (6 bases). Germline CDR1 MDHEN, CDR2 SYDVKM. The CDR3 is 15 amino acids. Trimming removed 4 bases at V and 6 bases at J, with 13 bases between.

The CDR3 region is CASSVSLAGHYGYTF. For the CDR3, the DNA is TGTGCCAGCAGCGTTAGTTTAGCGGGACACTATGGCTACACCTTC. The chain uses TRBV9 and TRBJ1-2; possible D gene TRBD1, 5 bases. Germline assignment: CDR1 SGDLS and CDR2 YYNGEE. This CDR3 region has 15 residues. Trimming cost V 2 bases and J 3 bases, with 14 bases left between them.

V and J are TRBV18 and TRBJ2-7; 7 bases are shared with TRBD1. The germline CDR1 and CDR2 sequences are KGHSH and LQKENI. There are 15 residues in the CDR3. The V gene end was trimmed by 3 bases and the J gene end by 0 bases; junction bases not matched to a gene: 5. In nucleotides, the CDR3 is TGTGCCAGCTCACCGGGCAGGGGGAGCTCCTACGAGCAGTACTTC. This gives the protein CASSPGRGSSYEQYF.

This clone has more than one count but fewer than ten. The V gene is TRBV10-3, the J gene TRBJ1-1; the match to TRBD1 covers 10 bases. The CDR3 has 16 amino acids. Germline CDR1 is ENHRY and CDR2 is SYGVKD. Trimming cost V 9 bases and J 0 bases; bases outside gene matches: 10. As DNA, the CDR3 is TGTGCCATTTCTCGGGACAGGGGATTTATGAACACTGAAGCTTTCTTT. Translation gives CAISRDRGFMNTEAFF.

V is TRBV5-1 and J is TRBJ1-2; possible D gene TRBD1, 5 bases. The CDR3 spans 14 residues. V was clipped by 3 bases and J by 8 bases, with 17 bases between them. Germline CDR1 SGHRS, CDR2 YFSETQ. The CDR3 reads CASSWGGGLRGYTF. DNA for the CDR3: TGCGCCAGCAGCTGGGGGGGTGGACTACGCGGCTACACCTTC.

The J gene is TRBJ1-5, the V gene TRBV19; weak D call: TRBD1 (6 bases). The CDR3 loop spans 14 amino acids. Trimming took off 6 bases at V and 6 bases at J, with 15 bases between the two ends. CDR1 is LNHDA and CDR2 is SQIVND in the germline V gene (reference sequence). The CDR3 DNA reads as TGTGCCAGTAGGGACAAGACAGGCAGTCAGCCCCAGCATTTT. Encoded protein: CASRDKTGSQPQHF.